A selection of T cell receptor beta chains follows, all from one sample in a study of blood T cell repertoires in COVID-19. The data were produced by immunoSEQ multiplex PCR, yet TCRdb's version contains in-frame clones alone and is incomplete. The sample carries 100,000 or so clones, roughly four fifths recorded once. The sample taken for sequencing was peripheral blood. Receptors were obtained from a man between 60 and 75 years old with acute or convalescent COVID-19. CDR3s include the opening cysteine and the closing phenylalanine or tryptophan. D genes are given only for firm matches. The size entry is marked missing in some rows and otherwise reads once, few, many or a size class.

v_gene	abundance	d_gene	len	j_gene	CDR3aa	CDR3nt
TRBV7-2	.	TRBD2	14	TRBJ2-3	CASSSPSGSYTQYF	TGTGCCAGCAGCTCCCCTAGCGGGAGCTATACGCAGTATTTT
TRBV10-3	.	.	14	TRBJ2-2	CASNPREDTGELFF	TGTGCCAGCAATCCCAGGGAGGACACCGGGGAGCTGTTTTTT
TRBV7-2	few	.	14	TRBJ2-5	CASSLGGVKETQYF	TGTGCCAGCAGCTTAGGGGGGGTCAAGGAGACCCAGTACTTC
TRBV19	few	TRBD1	13	TRBJ1-1	CASTGQGWAEAFF	TGTGCCAGTACCGGACAGGGCTGGGCTGAAGCTTTCTTT
TRBV7-9	.	.	14	TRBJ1-2	CASSLLAGDYGYTF	TGTGCCAGCAGCTTACTTGCAGGGGACTATGGCTACACCTTC
TRBV7-3	.	.	13	TRBJ1-1	CASSPGQQSGAFF	TGTGCCAGCAGCCCAGGACAGCAAAGTGGGGCTTTCTTT
TRBV7-9	.	TRBD1	15	TRBJ1-1	CASRTIGQGRTEAFF	TGTGCCAGCAGAACTATCGGACAGGGGAGGACTGAAGCTTTCTTT
TRBV11-2	.	TRBD1	14	TRBJ2-7	CASSFGTGPNEQYF	TGTGCCAGCAGCTTCGGGACAGGGCCCAACGAGCAGTACTTC
TRBV19	medium-sized	.	14	TRBJ2-1	CASSIISGAAEQFF	TGTGCCAGTAGTATTATTAGCGGAGCGGCTGAGCAGTTCTTC
TRBV14	.	.	12	TRBJ1-4	CASSRADEKLFF	TGTGCCAGCAGCCGGGCTGATGAAAAACTGTTTTTT
TRBV6-6	.	.	14	TRBJ2-6	CASRVEAGANVLTF	TGTGCCAGCAGGGTAGAAGCTGGGGCCAACGTCCTGACTTTC